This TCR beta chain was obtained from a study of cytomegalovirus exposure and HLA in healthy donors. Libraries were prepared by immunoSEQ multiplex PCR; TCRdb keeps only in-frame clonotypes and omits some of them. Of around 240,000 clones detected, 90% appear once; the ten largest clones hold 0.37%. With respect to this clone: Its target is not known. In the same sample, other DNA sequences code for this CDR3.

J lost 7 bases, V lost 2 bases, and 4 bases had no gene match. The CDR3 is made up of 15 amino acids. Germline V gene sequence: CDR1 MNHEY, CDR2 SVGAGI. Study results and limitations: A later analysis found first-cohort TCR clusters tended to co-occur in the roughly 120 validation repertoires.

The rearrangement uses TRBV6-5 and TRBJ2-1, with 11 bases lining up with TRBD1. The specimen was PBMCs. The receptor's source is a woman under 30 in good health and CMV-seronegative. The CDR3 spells CASSYQGQGGNEQFF. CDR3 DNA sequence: TGTGCCAGCAGTTACCAGGGACAGGGGGGAAATGAGCAGTTCTTC.